This entry lists 27 T cell receptor beta chains sequenced from one sample in a study of blood T cell repertoires in COVID-19. Assay used: immunoSEQ multiplex PCR; TCRdb lists only in-frame clones, some missing. Among about 63,000 clones listed, about three quarters were seen once. Material for sequencing was peripheral blood. The receptors were sampled from a woman aged 80 or over with acute or convalescent COVID-19.

This clone was observed a few times. V and J are TRBV28 and TRBJ2-2, with a weak D call TRBD2 (6 bases). The germline V gene encodes CDR1 MDHEN and CDR2 SYDVKM. V gave up 5 bases and J gave up 4 bases, with 14 bases separating them. This CDR3 is 15 amino acids long. The CDR3 DNA reads as TGTGCCAGCAGTCCGGCCGGGACTTCCACCGGGGAGCTGTTTTTT. Translated: CASSPAGTSTGELFF.

The V call is TRBV6-2 or TRBV6-3, the J call TRBJ1-1; a possible D gene is TRBD1 (6 bases). Trimming took 4 bases from V and 11 from J, leaving 17 bases between them. The CDR3 totals 13 residues. Germline V gene data show CDR1 as MNHEY and CDR2 as SVGEGT. CDR3 sequence (DNA): TGTGCCAGCAGTTCGGACAGTGGGGCCACGGCTTTCTTT. Amino acids: CASSSDSGATAFF.

This chain uses TRBV6-2 or TRBV6-3 with TRBJ1-5, with TRBD1 matching 9 bases. Germline V lookup: CDR1 MNHEY, CDR2 SVGEGT. V lost 6 bases, J lost 5 bases, and 5 bases stayed unmatched. This CDR3 is built from 14 residues. CDR3 DNA: TGTGCCAGCAGCTGGGGACAGGGATATCAGCCCCAGCATTTT. It codes for CASSWGQGYQPQHF.

V and J are TRBV7-2 and TRBJ1-6; 7 bases agree with TRBD1. CDR1 is SGHTA and CDR2 is FQGNSA in the germline V gene. V was clipped by 1 base and J by 5 bases; unmatched bases: 2. The CDR3 contains 15 residues. CDR3 DNA sequence: TGTGCCAGCAGCTTAGTACAGGGGAATAATTCACCCCTCCACTTT. Protein sequence: CASSLVQGNNSPLHF.

The chain uses TRBV29-1 and TRBJ2-1; 13 positions match TRBD2. CDR3 length: 14 residues. Germline V gene sequence: CDR1 SQVTM, CDR2 ANQGSEA. The V gene end was trimmed by 4 bases and the J gene end by 6 bases; junction bases not matched to a gene: 3. CDR3 nucleotide sequence: TGCAGCGTTGGGACTAGCGGGAGTGTCAATGAGCAGTTCTTC. It encodes CSVGTSGSVNEQFF.

This clone was picked up one time. The rearrangement links TRBV9 to TRBJ1-1, with D unresolved. The V end was cut by 4 bases, the J end by 1 base, with 5 bases between. CDR1 SGDLS and CDR2 YYNGEE come from the germline V gene. The CDR3 has 12 residues. CDR3 sequence (DNA): TGTGCCAGCAGCACACCGAACACTGAAGCTTTCTTT. Its protein is CASSTPNTEAFF.

In its sample, this clone is medium-sized. This chain links TRBV5-1 with TRBJ2-7, with D maybe TRBD1 (6 bases). Trimming stripped 2 bases from V and 0 bases from J, with 21 bases between. Looked up from germline, CDR1 is SGHRS and CDR2 is YFSETQ. The CDR3 consists of 18 residues. The CDR3 is CASSFITGMGSSSYEQYF. The CDR3 DNA reads TGCGCCAGCAGCTTCATCACAGGGATGGGTTCAAGCTCCTACGAGCAGTACTTC.

This chain links TRBV11-2 with TRBJ1-6; D unresolved. Per germline, CDR1 SGHAT and CDR2 FQNNGV. The CDR3 has 16 residues. With 1 base removed from V and 0 bases from J, the gap between germline ends came to 7 bases. The CDR3 spells CASSLARSSYNSPLHF. CDR3 bases: TGTGCCAGCAGCTTAGCTCGGAGCTCCTATAATTCACCCCTCCACTTT.

This clone appeared a few times. V and J are TRBV5-1 and TRBJ2-1; maybe TRBD2 (6 bases). This CDR3 has 16 residues. With 5 bases removed from V and 3 bases from J, the gap between germline ends came to 18 bases. The germline CDR1 and CDR2 sequences are SGHRS and YFSETQ. DNA of the CDR3: TGCGCCAGCAGGCGCTCCTTGGAGGGATACTACAATGAGCAGTTCTTC. This encodes CASRRSLEGYYNEQFF.

V usage is TRBV10-3 and J usage is TRBJ1-1; 9 nucleotides line up with TRBD1. CDR1 and CDR2 (germline): ENHRY, SYGVKD. This CDR3 is 14 amino acids long. V gave up 4 bases and J gave up 0 bases; unmatched junction bases: 0. CDR3 region: CAISGQGVNTEAFF. The CDR3 nucleotides are TGTGCCATCAGTGGACAGGGGGTGAACACTGAAGCTTTCTTT.

V and J are TRBV7-2 and TRBJ2-2; D not certain. The germline V gene encodes CDR1 SGHTA and CDR2 FQGNSA. The CDR3 is 13 amino acids. The ends were cut back, 5 bases at V and 1 base at J, with 5 bases in the middle. DNA of the CDR3: TGTGCCAGCAGCCCAGTGAACACCGGGGAGCTGTTTTTT. Translating gives CASSPVNTGELFF.

This clone was seen a single time. The CDR3 DNA sequence: TGTGCCAGCAGCCTTAGGACAGGGGGCAACTATGGCTACACCTTC. Its translation: CASSLRTGGNYGYTF. The chain couples TRBV7-2 to TRBJ1-2, with 11 nucleotides matching TRBD1. With V trimmed by 5 bases and J by 2 bases, 4 bases remained unmatched. The germline gives CDR1 SGHTA, CDR2 FQGNSA. The CDR3 runs 15 residues.

The rearrangement joins TRBV29-1 to TRBJ1-5; D is perhaps TRBD1 (6 bases). The CDR3 spans 13 residues. The V and J ends lost 6 bases and 2 bases respectively, with 11 bases between them. Germline assignment: CDR1 SQVTM and CDR2 ANQGSEA. The CDR3 DNA reads as TGCAGCGTAGCTCAGGGGCGCAATCAGCCCCAGCATTTT. This translates into CSVAQGRNQPQHF.

The genes are TRBV6-6 and TRBJ2-6; D perhaps matches TRBD1 (5 bases). The CDR3 has 15 amino acids. V lost 7 bases and J lost 0, with 10 bases in between. CDR1 is MNHNY, CDR2 SVGAGI, per germline (reference sequence). This chain's CDR3 is CASTKGVSGANVLTF. DNA of the CDR3: TGTGCCAGCACTAAAGGGGTCTCTGGGGCCAACGTCCTGACTTTC.

This clone has a handful of counts. The chain uses TRBV6-5 and TRBJ1-4, with D possibly TRBD1 on 6 matching bases. The CDR3 loop spans 16 amino acids. The V gene lost 0 bases and the J gene lost 5 bases, with 13 bases spanning the gap. Germline V lookup: CDR1 MNHEY, CDR2 SVGAGI. DNA of the CDR3: TGTGCCAGCAGTTACTCGGGGGCGCGACCAAATGAAAAACTGTTTTTT. As protein: CASSYSGARPNEKLFF.

This chain joins TRBV2 and TRBJ2-2; maybe TRBD2 (7 bases). Between the trimmed V and J ends, which lost 7 bases and 1 base, there was a span of 19 bases. The CDR3 runs 17 residues. Germline assignment: CDR1 SNHLY and CDR2 FYNNEI. In DNA form, the CDR3 reads TGTGCCAGCAATGGACCCCGGGGGGCCGGGAACACCGGGGAGCTGTTTTTT. This translates into CASNGPRGAGNTGELFF.

About this clone: Distinct nucleotide sequences in the sample also encode this CDR3. This chain uses TRBV28 with TRBJ2-3, with TRBD2 identical over 11 bases. CDR3 length: 16 amino acids. CDR1 is MDHEN and CDR2 is SYDVKM in the germline V gene. Losses at the gene ends were 3 bases for V and 0 bases for J; bases not matched to a gene: 2. DNA for the CDR3: TGTGCCAGCAGTTTGGGACTAGCGGCTAGCACAGATACGCAGTATTTT. Translated, it gives CASSLGLAASTDTQYF. The complete variable domain, with remaining parts taken from reference TRBV28 and TRBJ2-3, reads DVKVTQSSRYLVKRTGEKVFLECVQDMDHENMFWYRQDPGLGLRLIYFSYDVKMKEKGDIPEGYSVSREKKERFSLILESASTNQTSMYLCASSLGLAASTDTQYFGPGTRLTVL.

V is TRBV24-1 and J is TRBJ2-7; 9 bases match TRBD1. CDR1 is KGHDR, CDR2 SFDVKD, per germline. V lost 3 bases and J lost 5; bases outside the gene matches: 7. This CDR3 is 15 amino acids long. The DNA for the CDR3 is TGTGCCACCAGTGATCCCACCGGGACAGGGCACGAGCAGTACTTC. It specifies CATSDPTGTGHEQYF.

This clone was recorded a few times. The V call is TRBV29-1, the J call TRBJ2-3; 12 bases agree with TRBD2. The V gene end was trimmed by 7 bases and the J gene end by 5 bases; junction bases not matched to a gene: 10. There are 15 residues in the CDR3. CDR1 and CDR2 from the germline V gene are SQVTM and ANQGSEA. CDR3 DNA sequence: TGCAGCGCTTGTCGACTAGCGGGAGAAGGAGATACGCAGTATTTT. Translation: CSACRLAGEGDTQYF.

V usage is TRBV6-5 and J usage is TRBJ1-4, with D perhaps TRBD1 (5 bases). V was clipped by 2 bases and J by 8 bases, with 18 bases between them. This CDR3 region has 16 residues. Germline V gene sequence: CDR1 MNHEY, CDR2 SVGAGI. CDR3 residues: CASSYGRGGKPEKLFF. The CDR3 nucleotides read TGTGCCAGCAGTTACGGCCGGGGGGGAAAGCCGGAAAAACTGTTTTTT.

The chain employs TRBV7-2 and TRBJ2-5; D is perhaps TRBD2 (6 bases). Trimming left V 6 bases short and J 2 bases short, with 13 bases between. The CDR3 loop spans 14 amino acids. Germline values: CDR1 SGHTA, CDR2 FQGNSA. CDR3 protein: CASSPGLAQETQYF. The CDR3 coding sequence is TGTGCCAGCAGTCCGGGACTTGCACAAGAGACCCAGTACTTC.

There are a few counts of this clone. The gene calls are TRBV30 and TRBJ2-6; TRBD1 aligns across 8 bases. CDR3 length: 19 residues. V lost 2 bases and J lost 4; bases outside the gene matches: 16. The germline CDR1 and CDR2 sequences are GTSNPN and SVGIG (reference sequence). CDR3 amino acids: CAWSHLQTGVKSGANVLTF. Here the CDR3 DNA reads TGTGCCTGGAGTCACCTTCAGACAGGGGTCAAATCCGGGGCCAACGTCCTGACTTTC.

The chain uses TRBV6-6 and TRBJ1-1, with no clear D. Per germline, CDR1 MNHNY and CDR2 SVGAGI (reference sequence). This CDR3 has 13 amino acids. Trimming left V 6 bases short and J 3 bases short, with 11 bases between. The chain's CDR3 is CASSPIPHTEAFF. As DNA, the CDR3 is TGTGCCAGCAGCCCTATTCCTCACACTGAAGCTTTCTTT.

This rearrangement joins TRBV7-9 to TRBJ2-3, with 10 nucleotides matching TRBD2. The CDR3 is 17 residues long. The germline V gene encodes CDR1 SEHNR and CDR2 FQNEAQ (reference sequence). V gave up 1 base and J gave up 3 bases; unmatched junction bases: 7. The CDR3 sequence is CASSLGAASGRTDTQYF. The CDR3 DNA reads TGTGCCAGCAGCTTAGGGGCGGCTAGCGGGAGAACAGATACGCAGTATTTT. The full variable domain, completed using reference TRBV7-9 and TRBJ2-3, is DTGVSQNPRHKITKRGQNVTFRCDPISEHNRLYWYRQTLGQGPEFLTYFQNEAQLEKSRLLSDRFSAERPKGSFSTLEIQRTEQGDSAMYLCASSLGAASGRTDTQYFGPGTRLTVL.

The chain links TRBV5-1 to TRBJ1-1, with TRBD1 as a possible D gene (6 bases). The CDR3 contains 14 residues. The ends were cut back, 2 bases at V and 8 bases at J, with 16 bases in the middle. The germline CDR1 and CDR2 sequences are SGHRS and YFSETQ. CDR3 region: CASSLQGTSPEAFF. In DNA form, the CDR3 reads TGCGCCAGCAGCTTACAGGGAACCTCCCCGGAAGCTTTCTTT.

The chain is built from TRBV6-5 and TRBJ1-5; the D is unclear. CDR1 is MNHEY and CDR2 is SVGAGI in the germline V gene. Trimming removed 6 bases at V and 0 bases at J, with 9 bases between. The CDR3 runs 14 residues. In DNA, the CDR3 is TGTGCCAGCAGCCTGGAGGTTAGCAATCAGCCCCAGCATTTT. Amino acids: CASSLEVSNQPQHF.

The chain employs TRBV30 and TRBJ2-7; D is perhaps TRBD1 (5 bases). The length of the CDR3 is 13 residues. Germline CDR1 is GTSNPN and CDR2 is SVGIG (reference sequence). The V and J ends lost 1 base and 2 bases respectively, with 9 bases between them. Here the CDR3 reads CAWSGDSTYEQYF. The CDR3 region has the DNA TGTGCCTGGAGTGGAGACAGTACCTACGAGCAGTACTTC.